The clone carrying this T cell receptor (beta chain) was recorded a few times. Its antigen is not identified. This specimen belongs to a study of T cells in Graves' hyperthyroidism and ophthalmopathy. Study-wide results and caveats: Most thyroid clonotypes that were expanded above 0.001 also turned up in blood. Through a model of 13 V-J features, ophthalmopathy was separated from stable hyperthyroidism.

There were TCR beta CDR3 regions amplified from RNA transcripts. An initial round of RT-PCR targeting the TCR CDR3 relied on the HTBI primer set. TCRdb itself ran the multiplex PCR reads through MiXCR, one entry per CDR3 protein. The repertoire holds 450,000 to 650,000 distinct CDR3 sequences, approximately 17% seen once, with approximately 15% in the top ten. Trimming took 1 base from V and 1 from J, leaving 13 bases between them. Germline CDR1 and CDR2: LGHNA and YNFKEQ. The length of the CDR3 is 17 residues. Sequencing was done on a sample of blood. The source is a woman younger than 35 with Graves' ophthalmopathy. The V and J genes are TRBV4-2 and TRBJ2-2; perhaps TRBD2 as D (6 bases). The CDR3 protein is CASSQGRLARNTGELFF. The DNA for the CDR3 is TGTGCCAGCAGCCAAGGTCGGCTAGCGAGGAACACCGGGGAGCTGTTTTTT.